This T cell receptor beta chain was retrieved from a study of T cell responses to AZD1222 COVID-19 vaccine (dated by TCRdb to the early 2020s). For the wider study: TCR sequencing covered 230 to 250 trial participants: around 210 given two doses of AZD1222 and about 26 given two doses of MenACWY control vaccine. Trial participants were enrolled into age subgroups of 18-55, 56-69 and 70-plus years, which contained approximately 150, 30 and 60 TCR-sequenced participants, respectively.

A remark on this clone: Its antigen is still unknown. Per-base quality was not reported, and no clone a single base away is much larger than it.

Trimming costs V 5 bases and J 7 bases, and their ends lie 5 bases apart. The germline V gene provides CDR1 SGHTA and CDR2 FQGTGA. Spanning cysteine to phenylalanine, the CDR3 consists of 11 amino acids. The CDR3 DNA has 33 bases and is translated from base 1. On the study overall, not on this receptor specifically: The vaccine-associated CD4 TCRs covered the entire spike protein, and the dominant responses fell in regions 160-218 and 743-854. Conclusions about previously exposed vaccinees were limited because only a handful of AZD1222 recipients were SARS-CoV-2 seropositive at baseline. After two AZD1222 doses, both the breadth and the depth of spike-specific TCRs were significantly higher than at day 0 and than in MenACWY recipients. In the small 56-69-year group, the increase in depth fell short of significance, most likely because of low power. Nearly half of unique spike-specific TCRs reportedly recognized epitopes outside regions mutated in the B.1.351 and B.1.1.7 variants. Because no samples from the day 14 peak response were available, repertoires could be characterized only after the peak T cell response. Participants were mostly white British, with more females than males. The authors suggested clonal diversity may have been underestimated.

The time point label on this specimen signifies: about 28 days (+/-7) after the second vaccine dose. AZD1222 recipients with second doses at about 4 weeks or about 12 weeks were pooled, because spike-specific TCR depth and breadth did not differ between schedules. Vaccinee samples came from UK trials COV001 and COV002, including a single-blind randomized controlled phase 2/3 trial of AZD1222 (ChAdOx1 nCoV-19) in healthy adults. For TCRbeta chain sequencing, PBMC samples were collected from trial participants at day 0 and at day 28 after the second dose. The CDR3 regions of human TCRbeta chains were analyzed by immunosequencing. As for how the authors treated the data: TCRs in the repertoires were matched against a reference library of SARS-CoV-2-specific TCRs that had been generated with the MIRA antigen-specificity platform. Breadth was defined as the fraction of unique TCRs that were SARS-CoV-2-associated, and depth was defined as the fraction of total T cells that were SARS-CoV-2-associated. Using the MIRA data, each spike-specific TCR was assigned both to the spike region to which the TCR was reactive and to a CD4 or CD8 class. Log10-transformed breadth and depth values were compared by one-way ANOVA with Sidak's multiple comparisons tests. Sourced from immuneACCESS, this table was stored by TCRdb with only in-frame sequences that have V and J called. A share of the clones is absent; for the studies checked, an unresolved V gene accounts for under half, and the remainder has no known explanation. The DNA was the basis for D and trimming; V, J and clone size are from that table. The sample profile shows 90,000 to 120,000 clones; approximately 92% of them were found once. In total, the top ten clones hold approximately 9.3% of the sample.

This sample comprised peripheral blood, obtained 28 days after the second AZD1222 dose. Recombination joined TRBV7-3 with TRBJ2-2, with no D gene named confidently. This TCR was recovered from an adult who received the AZD1222 COVID-19 vaccine. In nucleotides, the sequence is TGTGCCAGCAGCCAAGGCGGGGAGCTGTTTTTT. It specifies CASSQGGELFF.